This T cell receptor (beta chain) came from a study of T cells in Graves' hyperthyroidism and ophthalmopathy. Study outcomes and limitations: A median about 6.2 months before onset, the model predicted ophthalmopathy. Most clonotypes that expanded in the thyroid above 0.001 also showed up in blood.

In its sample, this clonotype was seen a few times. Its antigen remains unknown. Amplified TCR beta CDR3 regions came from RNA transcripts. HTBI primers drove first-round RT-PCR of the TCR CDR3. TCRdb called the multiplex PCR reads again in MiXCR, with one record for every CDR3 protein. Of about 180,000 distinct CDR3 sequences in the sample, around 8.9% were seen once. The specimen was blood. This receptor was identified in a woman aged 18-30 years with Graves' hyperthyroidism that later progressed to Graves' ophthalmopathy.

CDR3 in amino acids: CASSLRPFNEKLFF. CDR3 DNA: TGTGCCAGCAGCTTGAGACCGTTTAATGAAAAACTGTTTTTT. This rearrangement joins TRBV5-5 to TRBJ1-4; D gene unclear. In germline, CDR1 is SGHKS, CDR2 YYEKEE (reference sequence). The V end lost 1 base, the J end lost 4 bases, and 8 bases lay between the germline ends. This CDR3 has 14 residues.